This T cell receptor (beta chain) originates from a study of shared clonotypes between healthy human individuals. Study outcomes and limitations: On the whole, naive subsets had larger estimated richness than memory subsets had. About 5% of naive CD4 clonotypes were shared across several donors.

TCRdb keeps only in-frame clones here, not all; method: immunoSEQ multiplex PCR. The table lists under 1,900,000 clones, 98% of them singletons. On this clone: Antigen specificity is unknown.

Trimming left V 1 base short and J 6 bases short, with 11 bases between. The germline gives CDR1 SGHRS, CDR2 YFSETQ. This CDR3 comprises 13 residues. This chain links TRBV5-1 with TRBJ2-7; no reliable D call. Sequenced input: naive CD4+ T cells sorted from blood. Subset given: CD45RA+ positively selected. The sequence derives from a man aged 30-40 years in good health. CDR3 bases: TGCGCCAGCAGCTTGTGGCAGGCACGCGAGCAGTACTTC. Its translation is CASSLWQAREQYF.